Below, one T cell receptor beta chain is given with its context. Its antigen is unknown. This record comes from a study of cytomegalovirus exposure and HLA in healthy donors. General study results and limits: Rarity held for most TCR sequences, but there were some public TCRs that occurred in many donors.

This CDR3 is built from 15 residues. The ends were cut back, 2 bases at V and 6 bases at J, with 13 bases in the middle. Per germline, CDR1 ENHRY and CDR2 SYGVKD. TCRdb's copy holds only in-frame clones and misses some; the assay was immunoSEQ multiplex PCR. The sample consists of 200,000 or so clones, about four fifths of them appearing once. The J gene is TRBJ2-2, the V gene TRBV10-3; D might be TRBD2 (6 bases). What was sequenced was PBMCs. The TCR was taken from a man younger than 35 in good health and CMV-seropositive. DNA of the CDR3: TGTGCCATCAGTGAGCCGGGACTTGCCCCCGGGGAGCTGTTTTTT. This codes for CAISEPGLAPGELFF.